These 3 T cell receptor beta chains came from one sample sequenced in a study of response to subunit inactivated influenza vaccine. A single record per CDR3 protein comes from TCRdb applying MiXCR to the RT-PCR reads. This table has hundreds of thousands of distinct CDR3 sequences, roughly 14% appearing once. Sequencing used PBMCs from blood, obtained 12 days after vaccination. All receptors derive from a man aged 50-59 years who received an inactivated influenza vaccine.

This clonotype appeared once. This chain links TRBV7-6 with TRBJ2-3; TRBD2 aligns across 7 bases. The junction had 5 bases not matched to a gene; V was cut back by 0 bases and J by 5 bases. The CDR3 extends over 15 amino acids. Germline V CDR1 and CDR2: SGHVS, FNYEAQ. CDR3 coding DNA: TGTGCCAGCAGCTTAGCGAGGCGGGAGAGAGATACGCAGTATTTT. As protein: CASSLARRERDTQYF.

The gene calls are TRBV6-5 and TRBJ1-5, with D perhaps matching TRBD1 (5 bases). Germline CDR1 is MNHEY and CDR2 is SVGAGI. The V end lost 2 bases, the J end lost 0 bases, and 11 bases lay between the germline ends. This CDR3 contains 16 residues. The CDR3 coding sequence is TGTGCCAGCAGTTACGTCGCAGGGTATAGCAATCAGCCCCAGCATTTT. Translation gives CASSYVAGYSNQPQHF.

The chain recombines TRBV18 with TRBJ1-2, with TRBD1 as a possible D gene (5 bases). The CDR3 has 15 amino acids. Germline lookup yields CDR1 KGHSH and CDR2 LQKENI. V gave up 3 bases and J gave up 1 base, with 12 bases separating them. The CDR3 nucleotides read TGTGCCAGCTCACCGGCAGGGTTCCGTAACTATGGCTACACCTTC. Translated: CASSPAGFRNYGYTF. Together with reference TRBV18 and TRBJ1-2, the CDR3 gives the full variable domain: NAGVMQNPRHLVRRRGQEARLRCSPMKGHSHVYWYRQLPEEGLKFMVYLQKENIIDESGMPKERFSAEFPKEGPSILRIQQVVRGDSAAYFCASSPAGFRNYGYTFGSGTRLTVV.